The following is a TCR beta chain sequence with its context. This entry comes from a study of cytomegalovirus exposure and HLA in healthy donors. Looking at the study overall: Earlier results showed approximately 110 million unique TCR beta sequences derived from approximately 170 million T cells.

13 Jbeta primers and 60 Vbeta primers were used for the PCR. In the original analysis: Tens of millions of unique TCR beta chains, 8.5 million to 14 million shared, were counted in a later analysis. Produced via immunoSEQ multiplex PCR; TCRdb's table is partial and in-frame only. D and trimming come from the DNA, and the V and J calls and clone size come from that table. This table holds 65,000 to 95,000 clones. As for the donors, each was a healthy bone marrow donor. The length of the CDR3 is 15 residues. V trimming: 0 bases; J trimming: 7 bases; junction bases outside the gene matches: 9. In germline, CDR1 is SGHRS, CDR2 YFSETQ.

V is TRBV5-1 and J is TRBJ1-2; 7 bases fit TRBD1. Specimen: PBMCs. The receptor was derived from a man aged 25-45 years in good health and CMV-seronegative. The CDR3 DNA sequence: TGCGCCAGCAGCTTGGTCCCGACAGGGCCCGGTGGCTACACCTTC. Translated: CASSLVPTGPGGYTF.